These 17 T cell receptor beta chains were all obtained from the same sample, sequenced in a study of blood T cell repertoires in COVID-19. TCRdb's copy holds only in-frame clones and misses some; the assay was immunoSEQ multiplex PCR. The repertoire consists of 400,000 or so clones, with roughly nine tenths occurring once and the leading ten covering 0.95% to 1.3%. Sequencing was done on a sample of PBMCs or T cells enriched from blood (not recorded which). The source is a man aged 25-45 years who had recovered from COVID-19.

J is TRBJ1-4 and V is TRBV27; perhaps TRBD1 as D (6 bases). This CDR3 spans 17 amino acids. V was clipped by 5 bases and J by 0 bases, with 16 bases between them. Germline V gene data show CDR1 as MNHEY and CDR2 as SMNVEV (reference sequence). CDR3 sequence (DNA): TGTGCCAGCAGTCCACGGGGGGGGCCAGCAACTAATGAAAAACTGTTTTTT. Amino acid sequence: CASSPRGGPATNEKLFF.

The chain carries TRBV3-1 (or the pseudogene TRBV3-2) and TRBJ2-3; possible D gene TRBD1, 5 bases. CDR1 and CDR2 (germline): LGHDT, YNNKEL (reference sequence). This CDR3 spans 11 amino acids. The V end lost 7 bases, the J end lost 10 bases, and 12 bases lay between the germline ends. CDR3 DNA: TGTGCCAGCAAGGGGTCGCAGGCGCAGTATTTT. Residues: CASKGSQAQYF.

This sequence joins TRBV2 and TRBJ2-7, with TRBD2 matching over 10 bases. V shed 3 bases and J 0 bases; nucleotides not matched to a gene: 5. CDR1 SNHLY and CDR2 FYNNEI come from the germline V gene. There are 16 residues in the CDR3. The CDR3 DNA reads TGTGCCAGCAGTGACCTCGCTAGCGGGAGCTCCTACGAGCAGTACTTC. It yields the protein CASSDLASGSSYEQYF.

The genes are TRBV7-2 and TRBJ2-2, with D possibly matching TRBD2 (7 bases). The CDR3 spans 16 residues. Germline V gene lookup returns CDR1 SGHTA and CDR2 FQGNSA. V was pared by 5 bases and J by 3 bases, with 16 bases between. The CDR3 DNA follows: TGTGCCAGCAGCCCGAGGGGGGGCAGGGACACCGGGGAGCTGTTTTTT. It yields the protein CASSPRGGRDTGELFF.

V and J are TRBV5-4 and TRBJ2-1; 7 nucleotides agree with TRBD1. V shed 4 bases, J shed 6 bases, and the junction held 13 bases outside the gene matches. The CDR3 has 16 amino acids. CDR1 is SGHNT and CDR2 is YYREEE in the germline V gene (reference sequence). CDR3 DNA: TGTGCCAGCAGCGCCGGGACAGCCCTGGCGGGCAATGAGCAGTTCTTC. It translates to CASSAGTALAGNEQFF.

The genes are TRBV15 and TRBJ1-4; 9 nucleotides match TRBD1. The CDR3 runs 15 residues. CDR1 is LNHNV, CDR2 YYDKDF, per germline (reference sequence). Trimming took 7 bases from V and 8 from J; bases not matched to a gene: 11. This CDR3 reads CATKKTGGRGEKLFF. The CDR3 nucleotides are TGTGCCACCAAGAAAACAGGGGGCAGAGGGGAAAAACTGTTTTTT.

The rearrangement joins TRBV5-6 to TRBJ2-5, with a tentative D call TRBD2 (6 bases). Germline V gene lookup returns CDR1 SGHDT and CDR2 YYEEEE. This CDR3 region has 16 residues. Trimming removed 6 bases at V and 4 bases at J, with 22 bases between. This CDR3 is CASIHLRDLEGETQYF. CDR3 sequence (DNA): TGTGCCAGCATCCACCTGCGGGACTTAGAAGGAGAGACCCAGTACTTC.

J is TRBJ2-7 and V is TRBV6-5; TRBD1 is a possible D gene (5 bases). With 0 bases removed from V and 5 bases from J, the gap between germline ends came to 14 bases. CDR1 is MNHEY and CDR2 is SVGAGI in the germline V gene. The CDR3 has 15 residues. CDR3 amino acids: CASSYSGQGWDEQYF. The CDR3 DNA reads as TGTGCCAGCAGTTACTCCGGCCAGGGATGGGACGAGCAGTACTTC.

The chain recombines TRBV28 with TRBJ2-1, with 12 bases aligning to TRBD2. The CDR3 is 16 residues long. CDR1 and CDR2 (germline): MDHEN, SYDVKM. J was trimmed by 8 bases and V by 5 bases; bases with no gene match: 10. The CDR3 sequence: CASSLSTSGRSDEQFF. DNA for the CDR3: TGTGCCAGCAGTCTCTCGACTAGCGGGAGAAGCGATGAGCAGTTCTTC.

This chain's CDR3 is CASSFGTVGGRGYTF. CDR3 bases: TGTGCCAGCAGCTTCGGGACAGTAGGAGGTCGGGGCTACACCTTC. This chain uses TRBV5-4 with TRBJ1-2; 7 positions agree with TRBD1. The CDR3 has 15 amino acids. The germline V gene encodes CDR1 SGHNT and CDR2 YYREEE (reference sequence). With 2 bases clipped from V and 8 bases from J, the junction kept 12 bases outside the gene matches.

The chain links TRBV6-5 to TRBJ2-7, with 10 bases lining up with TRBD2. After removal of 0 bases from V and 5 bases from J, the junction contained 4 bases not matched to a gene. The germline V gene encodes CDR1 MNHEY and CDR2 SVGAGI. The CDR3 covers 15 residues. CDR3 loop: CASSYSGLASHEQYF. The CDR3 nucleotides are TGTGCCAGCAGTTACTCGGGACTAGCGTCCCACGAGCAGTACTTC.

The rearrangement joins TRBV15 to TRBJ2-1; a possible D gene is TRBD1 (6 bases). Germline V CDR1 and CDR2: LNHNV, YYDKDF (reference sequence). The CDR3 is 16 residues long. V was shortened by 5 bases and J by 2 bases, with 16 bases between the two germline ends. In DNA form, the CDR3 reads TGTGCCACCAGCGTGATGGGGGACACCACCTACAATGAGCAGTTCTTC. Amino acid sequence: CATSVMGDTTYNEQFF.

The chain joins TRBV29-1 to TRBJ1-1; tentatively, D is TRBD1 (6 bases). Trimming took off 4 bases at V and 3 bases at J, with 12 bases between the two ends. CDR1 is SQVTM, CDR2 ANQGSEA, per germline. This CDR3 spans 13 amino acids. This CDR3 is CSVGLTGHTEAFF. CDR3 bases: TGCAGCGTTGGATTAACAGGGCACACTGAAGCTTTCTTT.

As DNA, the CDR3 is TGTGCCAGCAGTTTAAGGAGCTCTGGCGGGAGGACAGATACGCAGTATTTT. It yields the protein CASSLRSSGGRTDTQYF. The V call is TRBV27, the J call TRBJ2-3, with TRBD2 identical over 8 bases. The CDR3 sequence is 17 residues long. The germline V gene has CDR1 MNHEY and CDR2 SMNVEV (reference sequence). The junction had 10 bases not matched to a gene; V was cut back by 2 bases and J by 3 bases.

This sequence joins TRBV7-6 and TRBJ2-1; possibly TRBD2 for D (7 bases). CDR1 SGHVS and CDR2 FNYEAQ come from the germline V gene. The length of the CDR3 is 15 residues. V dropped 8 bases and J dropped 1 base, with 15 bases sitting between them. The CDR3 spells CASSGGGGSYNEQFF. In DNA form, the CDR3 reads TGTGCCAGCTCCGGCGGGGGCGGATCCTACAATGAGCAGTTCTTC.

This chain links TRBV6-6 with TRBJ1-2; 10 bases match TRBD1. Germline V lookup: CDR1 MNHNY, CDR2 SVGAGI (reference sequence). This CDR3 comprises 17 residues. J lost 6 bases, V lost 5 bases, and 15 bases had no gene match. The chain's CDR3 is CASSHPRPRQGADGYTF. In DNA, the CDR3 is TGTGCCAGCAGTCATCCCCGGCCGAGACAGGGGGCGGATGGCTACACCTTC.

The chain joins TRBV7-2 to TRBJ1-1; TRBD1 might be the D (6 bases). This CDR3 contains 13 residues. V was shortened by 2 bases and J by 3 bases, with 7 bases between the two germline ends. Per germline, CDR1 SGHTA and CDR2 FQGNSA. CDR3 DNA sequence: TGTGCCAGCAGCTTAACAGGGTACACTGAAGCTTTCTTT. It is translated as CASSLTGYTEAFF. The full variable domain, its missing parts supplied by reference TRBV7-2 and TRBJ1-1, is GAGVSQSPSNKVTEKGKDVELRCDPISGHTALYWYRQSLGQGLEFLIYFQGNSAPDKSGLPSDRFSAERTGGSVSTLTIQRTQQEDSAVYLCASSLTGYTEAFFGQGTRLTVV.